This paragraph reports one T cell receptor beta chain. Its cognate antigen is unknown. What made the TCR beta cDNA was 5'RACE template switching with UMIs. TCRdb reanalyzed the 5' RACE reads, giving one entry per CDR3 protein sequence and no DNA. Its clone listing holds a few hundred thousand distinct CDR3 sequences. The entry originates in a study of T cells expressing NK-cell markers. The overall study: Sorted CD3+CD56+NKG2C+, CD3+CD56+NKG2C- and CD3+CD56-NKG2C+ T-cell subsets were beta-chain profiled.

Overall study results and limits: The CD3+CD56-NKG2C+ fraction of a handful of donors was also led by these clonotypes. Dominant NKG2C+ clonotype frequencies of about 1.0-8% of CD8+ T cells were measured in about six donors.

Germline loops: CDR1 ENHRY, CDR2 SYGVKD. This CDR3 has 14 residues. This TCR was sampled from a man aged 18 to 30 in good health. Sequencing used blood T cells: a sorted CD56 or NKG2C T cell subset, CD4+ or CD8+ T cells, or bulk PBMC T cells (not recorded which). The chain couples TRBV10-3 to TRBJ1-3; the D gene TCRdb calls, TRBD1, cannot be checked with no DNA. This CDR3 is CATLQGASGNTIYF.